This entry is about one TCR beta chain. Its antigen is unknown. Purity of each sorted population was above 98%. The data were obtained in a study of beta chain features in type 1 diabetes. Study observations and caveats: TCRB CDR3 length was moderately but significantly reduced in all four CD4+ subsets of Type 1 diabetes patients. Patients with type 1 diabetes carried fewer insertions and had more deletions at their VDJ junctions. TCRB repertoires of naive, central memory and Treg cells appeared more similar among patients than among healthy donors.

Since all of the isolated RNA was reverse transcribed, expressed TCRB transcripts were what got sequenced. Profiling relied on immunoSEQ multiplex PCR, and the TCRdb table lists in-frame clones only, not all of them. The sample has under 500,000 clones, about 30% seen once. Sequencing was carried out using naive CD4+ T cells from blood. This sequence originates from a man aged 18 to 35 in good health.

The CDR3 bases are TGCGCCAGCAGCCGAACAGGGTCTGGGGAGACCCAGTACTTC. Translating it yields CASSRTGSGETQYF. The chain combines TRBV5-1 with TRBJ2-5; a possible D gene is TRBD1 (6 bases). The CDR3 loop spans 14 amino acids. Germline CDR1 is SGHRS and CDR2 is YFSETQ. Deletions cut 4 bases from V and 5 bases from J, with 15 bases between.